Presented here are 22 T cell receptor beta chains from one specimen sequenced in a study of long-term antiretroviral therapy in people with HIV. Researchers report immunoSEQ v3.0 was run at survey level. Assay: immunoSEQ multiplex PCR; the TCRdb copy retains only in-frame clones and omits some. The sample has 7,500 to 10,000 clones, about 81% seen once; the top ten hold 17%. Specimen: unsorted PBMCs, collected 0.7 years after starting antiretroviral therapy. These receptors originate from a middle-aged man with HIV.

This clone was observed once. This sequence joins TRBV19 and TRBJ1-1; D is perhaps TRBD1 (6 bases). Trimming removed 7 bases at V and 1 base at J, with 13 bases between. Germline V gene data show CDR1 as LNHDA and CDR2 as SQIVND (reference sequence). The CDR3 is 14 amino acids. In DNA, the CDR3 is TGTGCCAGTACAACAGGGCTTCCGAACACTGAAGCTTTCTTT. It encodes CASTTGLPNTEAFF.

The chain's CDR3 is CASSRQAEGDNSYEQYF. The CDR3 bases are TGCGCCAGCAGCCGCCAAGCGGAAGGGGATAACTCCTACGAGCAGTACTTC. The chain carries TRBV4-3 and TRBJ2-7; tentatively, D is TRBD1 or TRBD2 (5 bases each). The CDR3 length is 17 residues. Trimming took off 4 bases at V and 0 bases at J, with 19 bases between the two ends. Germline V gene data show CDR1 as LGHNA and CDR2 as YSLEER.

CDR3 bases: TGTGCCAGCAGCCCTCACCCCCCTGGACTAGCGGCTTACAATGAGCAGTTCTTC. Its protein product is CASSPHPPGLAAYNEQFF. V and J are TRBV9 and TRBJ2-1; TRBD2 matches 10 bases. The CDR3 totals 18 residues. V lost 4 bases to trimming and J lost 4 bases; unmatched junction nucleotides: 14. CDR1 SGDLS and CDR2 YYNGEE come from the germline V gene.

CDR3: CASTTSPSSYEQYF. The CDR3 coding sequence is TGTGCCAGCACCACTAGTCCGTCCTCTTACGAGCAGTACTTC. The chain joins TRBV6-5 to TRBJ2-7, with D possibly being TRBD2 (5 bases). Germline V lookup: CDR1 MNHEY, CDR2 SVGAGI. Deletions cut 7 bases from V and 4 bases from J, with 17 bases between. The CDR3 length is 14 residues.

This clone was detected once. The V call is TRBV30, the J call TRBJ1-4; maybe TRBD1 (6 bases). Trimming shortened V by 5 bases and J by 8 bases, and 15 bases separated the two germline ends. The CDR3 loop spans 13 amino acids. Germline lookup yields CDR1 GTSNPN and CDR2 SVGIG (reference sequence). CDR3 loop: CAWARDQGEKLFF. The CDR3 DNA reads as TGTGCCTGGGCCCGGGACCAGGGGGAAAAACTGTTTTTT.

A word on this clone: Its ends do not fully match the called genes, so a read error is possible. V usage is TRBV7-7 and J usage is TRBJ2-1; possible D gene TRBD1, 5 bases. CDR1 and CDR2 from the germline V gene are SSHAT and FNYEAQ (reference sequence). The CDR3 extends over 13 amino acids. The CDR3: CASSLADRDEQFF. For the CDR3, the DNA is TGTGCTAGCAGCTTAGCTGACAGAGATGAGCAGTTCTTC.

This CDR3 is CASSPGVGGTDTQYF. CDR3 nucleotide sequence: TGTGCCAGCAGCCCCGGGGTCGGGGGCACAGATACGCAGTATTTT. The chain carries TRBV27 and TRBJ2-3, with a tentative D call TRBD2 (5 bases). The V end was cut by 6 bases, the J end by 1 base, with 14 bases between. CDR1 MNHEY and CDR2 SMNVEV come from the germline V gene (reference sequence). The CDR3 runs 15 residues.

The V call is TRBV30, the J call TRBJ1-5; tentative D call: TRBD1 (6 bases). Germline CDR1 reads GTSNPN; CDR2 reads SVGIG (reference sequence). The CDR3 loop spans 15 amino acids. V lost 2 bases and J lost 2, with 13 bases in between. The CDR3 sequence is CAWSISGAGNQPQHF. The CDR3, as DNA: TGTGCCTGGAGTATATCAGGGGCAGGCAATCAGCCCCAGCATTTT.

About this clone itself: Relative to the germline gene, one junction end is altered; a read error may explain this. This rearrangement joins TRBV7-7 to TRBJ2-3; D possibly corresponds to TRBD1 (5 bases). The length of the CDR3 is 16 residues. CDR1 is SSHAT, CDR2 FNYEAQ, per germline (reference sequence). CDR3: CASSLGVYEGTDTQYF. CDR3 nucleotides: TGTGCTAGCAGCTTAGGGGTGTATGAGGGCACAGATACGCAGTATTTT.

This chain joins TRBV19 and TRBJ2-1; unclear D gene. V dropped 5 bases and J dropped 5 bases, with 13 bases sitting between them. The CDR3 runs to 14 residues. Germline V CDR1 and CDR2: LNHDA, SQIVND (reference sequence). CDR3 loop: CASSPQWADNEQFF. The CDR3 nucleotides read TGTGCCAGTAGTCCCCAGTGGGCGGACAATGAGCAGTTCTTC.

This clone was seen more than once but under ten times. The J gene is TRBJ2-6, the V gene TRBV29-1; 8 bases align to TRBD1. The germline CDR1 and CDR2 sequences are SQVTM and ANQGSEA. CDR3 length: 15 amino acids. V gave up 4 bases and J gave up 4 bases; unmatched junction bases: 6. CDR3 nucleotides: TGCAGCGTTGGGCAGGGGGCGCCCGGGGCCAACGTCCTGACTTTC. It codes for CSVGQGAPGANVLTF.

In regard to this clone: A junction end diverges from the germline sequence, so it may reflect a read error. V gene TRBV29-1 combines with J gene TRBJ2-1; the D is unclear. Germline loops: CDR1 SQVTM, CDR2 ANQGSEA. This CDR3 spans 15 amino acids. The CDR3 is CSVEPSALSFNEQFF. The CDR3 bases are TGCAGCGTTGAACCTTCCGCCTTATCCTTCAATGAGCAGTTCTTC.

The chain links TRBV21-1 to TRBJ1-1. TRBV21-1 has pseudogene status. The CDR3 extends over 15 amino acids. This CDR3 is CASSPGGGRKTEAFF. For the CDR3, the DNA is TGTGCCAGCAGCCCAGGAGGAGGGCGGAAGACTGAAGCTTTCTTT.

By share of the sample, this clone is medium-sized (0.01 to 0.1%). The rearrangement uses TRBV7-9 and TRBJ2-1; no clear D. This CDR3 has 8 amino acids. V gave up 7 bases and J gave up 10 bases, with 2 bases separating them. Looked up from germline, CDR1 is SEHNR and CDR2 is FQNEAQ (reference sequence). As DNA, the CDR3 is TGTGCCAGCACCGAGCAGTTCTTC. Residues: CASTEQFF.

This rearrangement joins TRBV5-4 to TRBJ2-3; D is unclear. The CDR3 runs 11 residues. Trimming shortened V by 2 bases and J by 2 bases, and 0 bases separated the two germline ends. Germline values: CDR1 SGHNT, CDR2 YYREEE (reference sequence). The CDR3 loop reads CASSFTDTQYF. Written as DNA, the CDR3 is TGTGCCAGCAGCTTCACAGATACGCAGTATTTT.

The genes are TRBV15 and TRBJ2-6; D is undetermined. The germline V and J ends were trimmed by 1 base and 0 bases, with 7 bases remaining between them. The CDR3 sequence is 16 residues long. Per germline, CDR1 LNHNV and CDR2 YYDKDF (reference sequence). The CDR3: CATSRVYPSGANVLTF. DNA of the CDR3: TGTGCCACCAGCAGAGTTTACCCCTCTGGGGCCAACGTCCTGACTTTC.

The rearrangement joins TRBV6-1 to TRBJ2-1, with 9 nucleotides matching TRBD2. Trimming at V came to 1 base and at J to 4 bases, leaving 2 bases not matched to a gene. Germline assignment: CDR1 MNHNS and CDR2 SASEGT. This CDR3 has 15 residues. The CDR3 sequence is CASSEGLADYNEQFF. CDR3 nucleotide sequence: TGTGCCAGCAGTGAAGGACTAGCGGATTACAATGAGCAGTTCTTC.

This chain uses TRBV19 with TRBJ2-7; the match to TRBD1 covers 10 bases. Unmatched junction bases numbered 5, after V lost 5 bases and J lost 4 bases. This CDR3 is built from 14 residues. In germline, CDR1 is LNHDA, CDR2 SQIVND (reference sequence). DNA of the CDR3: TGTGCCAGTAGTCGGGACAGGGGAGGTTACGAGCAGTACTTC. Translation gives CASSRDRGGYEQYF.

This clone was recorded once. The chain joins TRBV19 to TRBJ2-5; 11 nucleotides line up with TRBD2. J lost 4 bases, V lost 7 bases, and 5 bases had no gene match. The CDR3 has 14 residues. The germline gives CDR1 LNHDA, CDR2 SQIVND (reference sequence). This CDR3 reads CASTPGLAGETQYF. CDR3 nucleotides: TGTGCCAGTACCCCCGGACTAGCGGGAGAGACCCAGTACTTC.

This rearrangement joins TRBV14 to TRBJ2-5; TRBD2 matches 12 bases. Trimming took 2 bases from V and 4 from J; bases not matched to a gene: 11. The CDR3 runs 18 residues. Looked up from germline, CDR1 is SGHDN and CDR2 is FVKESK. CDR3 loop: CASSQLIGLAGSGETQYF. CDR3 sequence (DNA): TGTGCCAGCAGCCAACTAATCGGACTAGCGGGAAGTGGAGAGACCCAGTACTTC.

V and J are TRBV5-3 and TRBJ1-1; TRBD1 matches 7 bases. TRBV5-3 is filed as an ORF, its function uncertain. The CDR3 covers 14 residues. V was clipped by 4 bases and J by 6 bases; unmatched bases: 9. CDR3 sequence reads: CARSPNHRGPEAFF. For the CDR3, the DNA is TGTGCCAGAAGCCCTAATCACAGGGGACCTGAAGCTTTCTTT.

This clone is judged large (0.1 to 1%). This chain uses TRBV6-6 with TRBJ1-5, with D tentatively TRBD1 (5 bases). V lost 0 bases to trimming and J lost 8 bases, with 11 bases between them. CDR1 MNHNY and CDR2 SVGAGI come from the germline V gene (reference sequence). The CDR3 has 14 amino acids. CDR3 DNA sequence: TGTGCCAGCAGTTACTCTGGGGGGAATGAGCCCCAGCATTTT. This encodes CASSYSGGNEPQHF.